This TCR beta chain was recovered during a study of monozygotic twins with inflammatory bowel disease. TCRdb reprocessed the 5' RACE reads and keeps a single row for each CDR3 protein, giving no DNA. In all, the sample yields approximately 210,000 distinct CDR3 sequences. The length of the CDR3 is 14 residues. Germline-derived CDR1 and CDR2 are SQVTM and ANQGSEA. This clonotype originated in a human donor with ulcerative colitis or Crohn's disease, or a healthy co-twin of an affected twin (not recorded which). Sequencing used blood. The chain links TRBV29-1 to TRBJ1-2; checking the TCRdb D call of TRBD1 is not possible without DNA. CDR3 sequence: CSVEGTLANYGYTF.